This T cell receptor beta chain was recovered during a study of cytomegalovirus exposure and HLA in healthy donors. Across the whole study: Most genotyped donors, over 70% of some 400, had Caucasian-associated genetic ancestry.

Primers: 60 Vbeta forward and 13 Jbeta reverse. The method was immunoSEQ multiplex PCR; TCRdb's version includes in-frame clones alone and lacks a portion of them. Its table lists under 100,000 clones. On this clone: Its antigen is unknown. The sample has other DNA sequences that encode this CDR3 too.

CDR3 size: 15 residues. CDR1 is SGHKS and CDR2 is YYEKEE in the germline V gene (reference sequence). Trimming removed 2 bases from V and 5 bases from J; junction bases left unmatched: 6. Whole-study findings and limits: The authors confirmed in vitro that a few CMV-associated chains were specific for CMV antigens. Solely CMV serostatus was available to characterize immune exposure. The later analysis indicated that the majority of CMV-associated TCR beta chains appeared HLA-restricted.

The source of this sequence is a woman aged 25-40 years in good health and CMV-seronegative. This chain connects TRBV5-5 to TRBJ2-1, with TRBD1 identical over 8 bases. Specimen: PBMCs. The CDR3, as DNA: TGTGCCAGCAGCTTCCGAGGACAGGGAAACAATGAGCAGTTCTTC. Amino acids: CASSFRGQGNNEQFF.